A single sample is the source of the 14 T cell receptor beta chains below, sequenced in a study of neoadjuvant anti-PD-1 for oral cavity cancer (dated by TCRdb to the early 2020s). Reading the label with the study, this specimen's time point is: after neoadjuvant nivolumab, at surgical resection. Library creation used the immunoSEQ multiplex PCR assay. TCRdb mirrors the immuneACCESS table, restricted to in-frame sequences. Some clones are absent from its copies; in checked studies, under half trace to an unresolved V gene, and the reason for the others is unknown. The sample contains about 68,000 clones, about 88% of them found a single time. Clones ranked in the top ten supply about 3.4% of the sample. Sequencing used PBMCs, obtained after nivolumab (anti-PD-1) treatment. Every receptor here comes from a person aged 35-79 years with oral cavity squamous cell carcinoma.

V gene TRBV29-1 combines with J gene TRBJ2-5, with 9 bases lining up with TRBD1. The CDR3 covers 13 residues. J gave up 5 bases and V 7 bases, and 8 bases lay outside the gene matches. Germline V CDR1 and CDR2: SQVTM, ANQGSEA. The CDR3 protein is CSAGQGLRETQYF. CDR3 nucleotide sequence: TGCAGCGCCGGACAGGGGTTAAGGGAGACCCAGTACTTC. Variable domain in full (rest from reference TRBV29-1 and TRBJ2-5): SAVISQKPSRDICQRGTSLTIQCQVDSQVTMMFWYRQQPGQSLTLIATANQGSEATYESGFVIDKFPISRPNLTFSTLTVSNMSPEDSSIYLCSAGQGLRETQYFGPGTRLLVL.

The chain has TRBV2 and TRBJ2-5, with D perhaps TRBD1 (5 bases). V dropped 3 bases and J dropped 2 bases, with 10 bases sitting between them. In germline, CDR1 is SNHLY, CDR2 FYNNEI. This CDR3 is built from 14 residues. The CDR3 loop reads CASSDWGSQETQYF. The DNA of the CDR3 is TGTGCCAGCAGTGACTGGGGCAGTCAAGAGACCCAGTACTTC. The full variable domain, completed using reference TRBV2 and TRBJ2-5, is EPEVTQTPSHQVTQMGQEVILRCVPISNHLYFYWYRQILGQKVEFLVSFYNNEISEKSEIFDDQFSVERPDGSNFTLKIRSTKLEDSAMYFCASSDWGSQETQYFGPGTRLLVL.

The chain carries TRBV20-1 and TRBJ2-7; D is undetermined. CDR3 length equals 10 residues. The V end lost 0 bases, the J end lost 5 bases, and 2 bases lay between the germline ends. Germline values: CDR1 DFQATT, CDR2 SNEGSKA (reference sequence). CDR3 nucleotide sequence: TGCAGTGCTAGAGAAGACGAGCAGTACTTC. Translated: CSAREDEQYF.

The V and J genes are TRBV10-1 and TRBJ1-3, with D possibly matching TRBD1 (6 bases). The germline CDR1 and CDR2 sequences are WNHNN and SYGVQD (reference sequence). This CDR3 region has 15 residues. Trimming stripped 4 bases from V and 2 bases from J, with 12 bases between. CDR3 DNA: TGCGCCAGCAGTGCGGGCAGGGGAGCTGGAAACACCATATATTTT. Translated, it gives CASSAGRGAGNTIYF.

Worth noting for this clone: The identical CDR3 is also encoded by other nucleotide sequences in the sample. The chain recombines TRBV30 with TRBJ1-1; 7 bases line up with TRBD1. The V segment lost 1 base and the J segment 5 bases; nucleotides outside the gene matches: 4. From germline, CDR1 is GTSNPN and CDR2 SVGIG (reference sequence). CDR3 length: 13 residues. In DNA form, the CDR3 reads TGTGCCTGGAGTGACCAGGGGGGGACTGAAGCTTTCTTT. Translating it yields CAWSDQGGTEAFF.

The rearrangement uses TRBV30 and TRBJ2-2, with TRBD2 matching over 9 bases. CDR3 size: 15 residues. CDR1 is GTSNPN and CDR2 is SVGIG in the germline V gene (reference sequence). The V gene end was trimmed by 3 bases and the J gene end by 4 bases; junction bases not matched to a gene: 6. CDR3 amino acids: CAWSRLAGATGELFF. The CDR3 region has the DNA TGTGCCTGGAGCCGCTTAGCGGGAGCCACCGGGGAGCTGTTTTTT.

The V call is TRBV10-1, the J call TRBJ2-3; 12 bases line up with TRBD2. V shed 6 bases and J 2 bases; nucleotides not matched to a gene: 3. The germline V gene has CDR1 WNHNN and CDR2 SYGVQD (reference sequence). The CDR3 is 15 residues long. CDR3 sequence (DNA): TGCGCCAGCAGCCGGACTAGCGGGGTCACAGATACGCAGTATTTT. This translates into CASSRTSGVTDTQYF.

CDR3 coding DNA: TGTGCCAGCAGTTACCGGGGGGGAGAAGCTTTCTTT. Encoded protein: CASSYRGGEAFF. The V call is TRBV6-5, the J call TRBJ1-1, with D perhaps matching TRBD1 (5 bases). Germline loops: CDR1 MNHEY, CDR2 SVGAGI. This CDR3 is 12 amino acids long. V shed 2 bases and J shed 8 bases, with 9 bases lying between them.

The chain recombines TRBV27 with TRBJ1-5; D gene unclear. Germline CDR1 and CDR2: MNHEY and SMNVEV (reference sequence). CDR3 size: 12 residues. The V end lost 8 bases, the J end lost 1 base, and 6 bases lay between the germline ends. CDR3: CASGKSNQPQHF. The DNA for the CDR3 is TGTGCCAGCGGCAAGAGCAATCAGCCCCAGCATTTT.

This rearrangement joins TRBV7-2 to TRBJ2-5; 8 bases match TRBD2. The CDR3 contains 13 residues. The V gene's germline CDR1 is SGHTA and CDR2 FQGNSA. Trimming took 4 bases from V and 7 from J; bases not matched to a gene: 5. CDR3 loop: CASSSGLVGTQYF. In nucleotides, the CDR3 is TGTGCCAGCAGCTCGGGACTAGTCGGGACCCAGTACTTC.

The chain links TRBV7-9 to TRBJ2-3; no clear D. V lost 0 bases to trimming and J lost 2 bases, with 9 bases between them. The CDR3 is 15 residues long. Germline V gives CDR1 SEHNR, CDR2 FQNEAQ (reference sequence). DNA for the CDR3: TGTGCCAGCAGCTTAGCGTCAGAGTACACAGATACGCAGTATTTT. This codes for CASSLASEYTDTQYF.

This clone was seen just once. The chain recombines TRBV6-5 with TRBJ1-2, with D uncertain. V lost 7 bases and J lost 6, with 9 bases in between. This CDR3 comprises 11 residues. The germline gives CDR1 MNHEY, CDR2 SVGAGI. CDR3 amino acids: CASTWENGYTF. The CDR3 bases are TGTGCCAGCACATGGGAGAATGGCTACACCTTC.

This sequence joins TRBV2 and TRBJ2-5; TRBD2 aligns across 11 bases. V dropped 9 bases and J dropped 4; count of bases not matched to a gene: 22. Germline loops: CDR1 SNHLY, CDR2 FYNNEI. The CDR3 runs to 19 residues. CDR3 loop: CAREACVRLAGPKGETQYF. CDR3 DNA: TGTGCCAGGGAGGCCTGCGTAAGACTAGCGGGGCCCAAGGGAGAGACCCAGTACTTC.

This chain uses TRBV2 with TRBJ1-1; D is possibly TRBD1 (6 bases). CDR1 is SNHLY, CDR2 FYNNEI, per germline. Trimming took off 2 bases at V and 3 bases at J, with 19 bases between the two ends. The CDR3 loop spans 17 amino acids. CDR3 sequence reads: CASSEPLTGSGDTEAFF. The CDR3 nucleotides read TGTGCCAGCAGTGAACCTCTCACAGGGAGCGGGGACACTGAAGCTTTCTTT.